A selection of T cell receptor beta chains follows, all from one sample in a study of T cell changes during pregnancy in multiple sclerosis. TCRdb's copy holds only in-frame clones and misses some; the assay was immunoSEQ multiplex PCR. This sample has some 27,000 clones; approximately 92% occur once, and the top ten carry around 0.8%. The input for sequencing was CD4+ T cells from peripheral blood mononuclear cells, taken in the second trimester of pregnancy. These receptors originate from a female donor with multiple sclerosis, enrolled in a pregnancy study. CDR3s include the opening cysteine and the closing phenylalanine or tryptophan. D genes are given only for firm matches. Clone sizes are given selectively: once, few, many, or a class where the clone is expanded.

TRBD2	TRBV5-1	TRBJ2-1	-	TGCGCCAGCAGCTTGGAGGGAGGGGGACTAGCAGGGGACAATGAGCAGTTCTTC	CASSLEGGGLAGDNEQFF
-	TRBV28	TRBJ2-7	-	TGTGCCAGCAGTTTATCTGCTACCTCCTCCTACGAGCAGTACTTC	CASSLSATSSYEQYF
-	TRBV5-1	TRBJ2-3	-	TGCGCCAGCAGCTTTAACACAGATACGCAGTATTTT	CASSFNTDTQYF
TRBD1	TRBV4-1	TRBJ1-3	-	TGCGCCAGCAGCCTGGGACAGGGGGTTGAAGGAAACACCATATATTTT	CASSLGQGVEGNTIYF
TRBD2	TRBV5-6	TRBJ2-7	once	TGTGCCAGCACCCTCGCGGGGCGGGGGTCCTACGAGCAGTACTTC	CASTLAGRGSYEQYF
TRBD2	TRBV10-1	TRBJ2-3	once	TGCGCCAGCAGTGTAGCGGGGGGCCCAGATACGCAGTATTTT	CASSVAGGPDTQYF
-	TRBV11-3	TRBJ2-7	once	TGTGCCAGCAGCCTCAATCAGGGCGGAGAGCAGTACTTC	CASSLNQGGEQYF
-	TRBV28	TRBJ2-7	-	TGTGCCAGCAGCCCCCCCGGCGGACTCTCCTACGAGCAGTACTTC	CASSPPGGLSYEQYF
TRBD1	TRBV30	TRBJ2-7	-	TGTGCCTGGACCCCGGGACAGTGGCCAGGCGAGCAGTACTTC	CAWTPGQWPGEQYF
TRBD1	TRBV28	TRBJ1-5	-	TGTGCCATCACTCCGGGACAGTCTTATCAGCCCCAGCATTTT	CAITPGQSYQPQHF
-	TRBV4-1	TRBJ2-1	-	TGCGCCAGCAGCCCCCTGGGGCCTAAGTCCCTCAGGGACAATGAGCAGTTCTTC	CASSPLGPKSLRDNEQFF
-	TRBV5-1	TRBJ2-1	-	TGCGCCAGCAGCTTGGTTTGGAGGGGCGAGAATGAGCAGTTCTTC	CASSLVWRGENEQFF
-	TRBV18	TRBJ1-2	-	TGTGCCAGCTCACCCCGAGTCTTGGAGGTGGACTGGGATGGCTACACCTTC	CASSPRVLEVDWDGYTF
-	TRBV28	TRBJ2-1	-	TGTGCCAGCAGTTTAAATCCGAGATATGAGCAGTTCTTC	CASSLNPRYEQFF
-	TRBV6-5	TRBJ1-2	-	TGTGCCAGCAGTTTACACTTAGGGGGGGGAAGTGGCTACACCTTC	CASSLHLGGGSGYTF
TRBD1	TRBV4-3	TRBJ2-7	-	TGCGCCAGCAGCCAAGAAGAGGGGGCCGAGCAGTACTTC	CASSQEEGAEQYF
TRBD2	TRBV5-1	TRBJ2-1	-	TGCGCCAGCAATGACGGGGGGGCAGTGAATGAGCAGTTCTTC	CASNDGGAVNEQFF
-	TRBV5-1	TRBJ2-4	-	TGCGCCAGCAGACCCGGAGGGGGGGTCAAAAACATTCAGTACTTC	CASRPGGGVKNIQYF
TRBD1	TRBV5-1	TRBJ1-1	-	TGCGCCAGCAGCTCGGAATCGACAGGGTTAGTTTTCTTT	CASSSESTGLVFF
TRBD1	TRBV6-6	TRBJ1-1	-	TGTGCCAGCAGCTCACAGGGGGCGCGTCCTGAAGCTTTCTTT	CASSSQGARPEAFF
-	TRBV7-2	TRBJ2-5	once	TGTGCCAGCAGCTCCACAGTGGAAGAGACCCAGTACTTC	CASSSTVEETQYF
-	TRBV28	TRBJ1-2	-	TGTGCCAGCAGTTTGGCGGTTAACTATGGCTACACCTTC	CASSLAVNYGYTF
-	TRBV7-3	TRBJ2-1	-	TGTGCCAGCAGCTCGGACAGCAGCTCCTACAATGAGCAGTTCTTC	CASSSDSSSYNEQFF
-	TRBV29-1	TRBJ1-6	-	TGCAGCGTTGGTTATGGGCCGAATTCACCCCTCCACTTT	CSVGYGPNSPLHF
TRBD1	TRBV29-1	TRBJ1-2	-	TGCAGCGTTGAAGCCGGGACAGGATACTATGGCTACACCTTC	CSVEAGTGYYGYTF
TRBD2	TRBV6-1	TRBJ2-1	once	TGTGCCAGCAGTGCGTTTGGGGGAGGGAGCGAGCAGTTCTTC	CASSAFGGGSEQFF
-	TRBV30	TRBJ1-6	-	TGTGCCTGGAGTGCGGGGTTGGGTTCACCCCTCCACTTT	CAWSAGLGSPLHF
-	TRBV4-3	TRBJ2-2	-	TGCGCCAGCAGCCAACAGGGGAGGGCCGGGGAGCTGTTTTTT	CASSQQGRAGELFF
-	TRBV5-4	TRBJ2-7	-	TGTGCCAGCAGCCATCACAACTCCTACGAGCAGTACTTC	CASSHHNSYEQYF
-	TRBV12-2	TRBJ2-7	-	TGTGCAAGTCGCTTAGCGCCTAGGAGGACAGGGCTCTACGAGCAGTACTTC	CASRLAPRRTGLYEQYF
TRBD1	TRBV19	TRBJ1-1	-	TGTGCCAGTAGCAAGGCCCCGGGACAGGGGTTCCCTGAAGCTTTCTTT	CASSKAPGQGFPEAFF
-	TRBV7-9	TRBJ1-3	-	TGTGCCAGCAGCTTACGGGCTTGGGACATCGGCTCTGGAAACACCATATATTTT	CASSLRAWDIGSGNTIYF
TRBD1	TRBV6-1	TRBJ1-1	-	TGTGCCAGCAGAGGGAAGGGGGCTCGAGCTTTCTTT	CASRGKGARAFF
TRBD1	TRBV5-1	TRBJ1-2	-	TGCGCCAGCTACCCCGGGACAGGCACTAACTATGGCTACACCTTC	CASYPGTGTNYGYTF
-	TRBV28	TRBJ1-1	once	TGTGCCAGTACCCCGGGGTCCCCTAGGGAGAAAGCTTTCTTT	CASTPGSPREKAFF
-	TRBV18	TRBJ1-4	-	TGTGCCAGCTCACCATCAGCAGGGGCTAATGAAAAACTGTTTTTT	CASSPSAGANEKLFF
-	TRBV19	TRBJ2-1	-	TGTGCCAGTAACTGGGACTCCGCCTACAATGAGCAGTTCTTC	CASNWDSAYNEQFF
TRBD1	TRBV4-1	TRBJ2-2	-	TGCGCCAGCAGCCCGGGACAGGGGGCTAACACCGGGGAGCTGTTTTTT	CASSPGQGANTGELFF
-	TRBV6-1	TRBJ1-4	once	TGTGCCAGCACCCGACGGGGTACTGGAAATGAAAAACTGTTTTTT	CASTRRGTGNEKLFF
TRBD1	TRBV7-2	TRBJ1-2	once	TGTGCCAGCAGCGCGCTCCGGGACAGGGGCGACTATGGCTACACCTTC	CASSALRDRGDYGYTF
-	TRBV6-1	TRBJ2-3	-	TGTGCCAGCTATAAGTGGGCGACCACAGATACGCAGTATTTT	CASYKWATTDTQYF
-	TRBV6-5	TRBJ2-3	-	TGTGCCAGCAGTTACGGTAGCGCGCAGTATTTT	CASSYGSAQYF
-	TRBV9	TRBJ1-3	-	TGTGCCAGCAGCGACAGAGGGAGCTCTGGAAACACCATATATTTT	CASSDRGSSGNTIYF
TRBD1	TRBV2	TRBJ1-4	-	TGTGCCACCGTAGGGACAGCCAATGAAAAACTGTTTTTT	CATVGTANEKLFF
TRBD2	TRBV28	TRBJ2-1	-	TGTGCCAGCAGTTTATACCCCGGGAGCGGGGGGAACAATGAGCAGTTCTTC	CASSLYPGSGGNNEQFF
-	TRBV7-9	TRBJ1-1	-	TGTGCCAGCAGCTTAGCGCTCCAGGGTTCCGAAGCTTTCTTT	CASSLALQGSEAFF
-	TRBV7-2	TRBJ2-1	-	TGTGCCAGCAGCCCCCCGGGGTGGGGGCGTGAGCAGTTCTTC	CASSPPGWGREQFF
TRBD1	TRBV5-1	TRBJ2-7	once	TGCGCCAGCAGCTTGGGGGGGACAGGGACCTACGAGCAGTACTTC	CASSLGGTGTYEQYF
-	TRBV7-2	TRBJ2-3	once	TGTGCCAGCAGCACAAGGGGCCGCGCAGATACGCAGTATTTT	CASSTRGRADTQYF
TRBD1	TRBV30	TRBJ1-4	-	TGTGCCTGGAATAGACAGGGGAGTGGGGAAAAACTGTTTTTT	CAWNRQGSGEKLFF
TRBD2	TRBV2	TRBJ2-1	-	TGTGCCAGCAGTGAAGTTCGGCTAGCGGTCTACAATGAGCAGTTCTTC	CASSEVRLAVYNEQFF
-	TRBV10-3	TRBJ1-5	-	TGTGCCATCAGTGCAGGGATACGCAATCAGCCCCAGCATTTT	CAISAGIRNQPQHF
-	TRBV30	TRBJ2-3	-	TGTGCCTGGAGTGTAAGGGGATCTGCGCAGTATTTT	CAWSVRGSAQYF
-	TRBV7-9	TRBJ2-2	-	TGTGCCAGCAGACAGGGTGGGGACACCGGGGAGCTGTTTTTT	CASRQGGDTGELFF
TRBD1	TRBV7-9	TRBJ1-4	-	TGTGCCAGCAGCCAAGGACAGGGAGTCGGTGAAAAACTGTTTTTT	CASSQGQGVGEKLFF
-	TRBV7-9	TRBJ2-7	-	TGTGCCAGCAGCCCTCAGGGGGGCCCCTACGAGCAGTACTTC	CASSPQGGPYEQYF
TRBD2	TRBV6-5	TRBJ2-3	-	TGTGCCAGCAGTTCGGCGGGGGGCACAGATACGCAGTATTTT	CASSSAGGTDTQYF